Listed below are T cell receptor beta chains from one sample, sequenced in a study of shared clonotypes between healthy human individuals. Here immunoSEQ multiplex PCR was the method, and the copy in TCRdb shows in-frame clones only, minus some. Of roughly 2,500,000 clones in the sample, 93% were seen once. The sequenced sample was naive CD4+ T cells from PBMCs. Receptors were obtained from a man aged 18 to 29 in good health. Some clones in this sample may be carry-over from other donors' samples. Both conserved end residues are part of each CDR3. Fields, in order: V gene, J gene, D gene, CDR3 protein. A D gene is named only where the DNA matches it firmly.

TRBV28	TRBJ1-2	.	CASSFQGFLTGYTF
TRBV7-9	TRBJ2-1	TRBD1	CASSLDRGGYNEQFF
TRBV11-2	TRBJ1-2	.	CASSSLGLNYGYTF
TRBV21-1	TRBJ2-7	.	CASSKNTSGTGATTRQYF
TRBV10-2	TRBJ2-7	TRBD2	CASSGRKKSSGRTNSYEQYF
TRBV7-9	TRBJ2-7	.	CASSLARLYEQYF
TRBV18	TRBJ2-2	.	CASSPRPEPNTGELFF
TRBV4-1	TRBJ2-1	TRBD2	CASSQELREGRYNEQFF
TRBV27	TRBJ2-7	TRBD1	CASSLIPRTGTPYEQYF
TRBV6-6	TRBJ1-5	.	CASSYIPNQPQHF
TRBV7-2	TRBJ1-1	TRBD1	CASSPRDRLAFF
TRBV4-1	TRBJ1-5	.	CASSQTGLGNQPQHF
TRBV4-1	TRBJ1-1	.	CASSQEGGTEAFF
TRBV18	TRBJ2-5	.	CASSPRAETQYF
TRBV5-4	TRBJ2-5	TRBD1	CASSAQGVEETQYF
TRBV5-8	TRBJ1-1	.	CASSLRFRVGTEAFF
TRBV2	TRBJ1-3	.	CASSGTGGAGNTIYF